This passage covers 4 T cell receptor beta chains from one sample sequenced in a study of shared clonotypes between healthy human individuals. Only in-frame clones appear in the TCRdb table, and some are missing; sequencing was by immunoSEQ multiplex PCR. Of about 1 million clones in the sample, approximately 68% are singletons; the top ten hold over 1.3%. The specimen sequenced was memory CD4+ T cells sorted from blood. Specified subset: CD45RA-negative fraction. The receptors were gathered from a man younger than 35 in good health.

V is TRBV29-1 and J is TRBJ1-1, with TRBD1 as a possible D gene (5 bases). This CDR3 comprises 14 residues. Germline-derived CDR1 and CDR2 are SQVTM and ANQGSEA. V gave up 6 bases and J gave up 1 base, with 15 bases separating them. The CDR3 DNA follows: TGCAGCGTATGGGACCGCGCGGGGAACACTGAAGCTTTCTTT. Translation gives CSVWDRAGNTEAFF.

Only a few counts were recorded for this clone. This chain links TRBV2 with TRBJ2-7; 12 bases are a match to TRBD2. Germline V gives CDR1 SNHLY, CDR2 FYNNEI. Unmatched junction bases numbered 6, after V lost 5 bases and J lost 4 bases. This CDR3 has 15 amino acids. This CDR3 reads CASSPRTSGGYEQYF. CDR3 nucleotide sequence: TGTGCCAGCAGTCCACGAACTAGCGGGGGGTACGAGCAGTACTTC.

The chain uses TRBV5-4 and TRBJ2-1, with D hard to call. CDR1 and CDR2 from the germline V gene are SGHNT and YYREEE (reference sequence). This CDR3 is built from 14 residues. V shed 2 bases and J shed 6 bases, with 12 bases lying between them. The CDR3 sequence is CASSLLDVGNEQFF. The CDR3 DNA follows: TGTGCCAGCAGCTTACTTGACGTGGGCAATGAGCAGTTCTTC. Filled out from reference TRBV5-4 and TRBJ2-1, the complete variable domain reads ETGVTQSPTHLIKTRGQQVTLRCSSQSGHNTVSWYQQALGQGPQFIFQYYREEENGRGNFPPRFSGLQFPNYSSELNVNALELDDSALYLCASSLLDVGNEQFFGPGTRLTVL.

This chain connects TRBV6-5 to TRBJ2-1, with D perhaps TRBD1 (6 bases). Germline assignment: CDR1 MNHEY and CDR2 SVGAGI. The CDR3 consists of 12 residues. Between the trimmed V and J ends, which lost 5 bases and 9 bases, there was a span of 11 bases. DNA for the CDR3: TGTGCCAGCAGTGTCCAGGGGAGTGAGCAGTTCTTC. It yields the protein CASSVQGSEQFF.